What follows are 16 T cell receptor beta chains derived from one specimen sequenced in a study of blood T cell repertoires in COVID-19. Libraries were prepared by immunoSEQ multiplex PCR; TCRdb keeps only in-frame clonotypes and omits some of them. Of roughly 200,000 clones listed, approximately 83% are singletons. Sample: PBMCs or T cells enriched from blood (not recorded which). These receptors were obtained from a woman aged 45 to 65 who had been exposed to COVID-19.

The CDR3 DNA reads as TGTGCCATCAGTGCCTCTGACAGGGGTTACACTGAAGCTTTCTTT. As protein: CAISASDRGYTEAFF. The chain joins TRBV10-3 to TRBJ1-1, with 8 bases aligning to TRBD1. The CDR3 totals 15 residues. V lost 4 bases, J lost 3 bases, and 7 bases stayed unmatched. Germline assignment: CDR1 ENHRY and CDR2 SYGVKD.

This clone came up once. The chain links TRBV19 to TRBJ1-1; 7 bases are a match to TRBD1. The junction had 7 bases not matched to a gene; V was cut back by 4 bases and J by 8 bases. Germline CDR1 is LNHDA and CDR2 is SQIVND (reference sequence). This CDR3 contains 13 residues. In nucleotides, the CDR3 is TGTGCCAGTAGTACAACGGACAGGACCGAAGCTTTCTTT. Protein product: CASSTTDRTEAFF. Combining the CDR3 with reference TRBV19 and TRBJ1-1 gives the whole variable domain DGGITQSPKYLFRKEGQNVTLSCEQNLNHDAMYWYRQDPGQGLRLIYYSQIVNDFQKGDIAEGYSVSREKKESFPLTVTSAQKNPTAFYLCASSTTDRTEAFFGQGTRLTVV.

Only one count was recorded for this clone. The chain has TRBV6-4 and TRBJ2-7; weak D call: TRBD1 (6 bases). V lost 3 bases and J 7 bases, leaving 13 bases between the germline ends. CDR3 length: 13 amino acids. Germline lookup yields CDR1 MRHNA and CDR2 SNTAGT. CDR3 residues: CASSEARGSEQYF. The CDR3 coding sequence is TGTGCCAGCAGTGAAGCCAGGGGCTCGGAGCAGTACTTC.

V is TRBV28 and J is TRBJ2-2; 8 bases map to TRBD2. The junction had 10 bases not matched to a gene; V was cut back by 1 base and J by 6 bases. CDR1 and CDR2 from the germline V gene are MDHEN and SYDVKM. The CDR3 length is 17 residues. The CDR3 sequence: CASSLYGGGLLPGELFF. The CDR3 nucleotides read TGTGCCAGCAGTTTATACGGGGGGGGCCTACTCCCCGGGGAGCTGTTTTTT. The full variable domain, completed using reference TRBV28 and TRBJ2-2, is DVKVTQSSRYLVKRTGEKVFLECVQDMDHENMFWYRQDPGLGLRLIYFSYDVKMKEKGDIPEGYSVSREKKERFSLILESASTNQTSMYLCASSLYGGGLLPGELFFGEGSRLTVL.

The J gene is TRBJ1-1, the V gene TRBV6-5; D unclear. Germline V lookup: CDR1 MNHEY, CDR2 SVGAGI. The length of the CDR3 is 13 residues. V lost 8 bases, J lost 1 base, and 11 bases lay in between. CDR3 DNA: TGTGCCAGCGGCGAGGGTGCGAACACTGAAGCTTTCTTT. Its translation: CASGEGANTEAFF.

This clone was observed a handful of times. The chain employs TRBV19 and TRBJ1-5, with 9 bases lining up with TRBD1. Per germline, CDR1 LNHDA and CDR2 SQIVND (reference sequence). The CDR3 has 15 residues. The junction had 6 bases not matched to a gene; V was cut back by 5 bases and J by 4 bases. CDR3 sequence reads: CASSPGTGTNQPQHF. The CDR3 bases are TGTGCCAGTAGTCCCGGGACAGGGACTAATCAGCCCCAGCATTTT.

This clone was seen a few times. The CDR3 region has the DNA TGTGCCAGCAGGTGGAGACTAGGTCAAGAGACCCAGTACTTC. Its translation: CASRWRLGQETQYF. This chain uses TRBV7-8 with TRBJ2-5, with TRBD2 as a possible D gene (6 bases). Germline V gene data show CDR1 as SGHVS and CDR2 as FQNEAQ. The CDR3 totals 14 residues. Deletions cut 6 bases from V and 2 bases from J, with 13 bases between.

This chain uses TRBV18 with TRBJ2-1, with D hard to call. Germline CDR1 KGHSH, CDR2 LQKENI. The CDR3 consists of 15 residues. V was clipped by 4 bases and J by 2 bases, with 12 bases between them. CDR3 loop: CASSLLSQAYNEQFF. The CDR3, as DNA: TGTGCCAGCTCACTCCTAAGCCAGGCCTACAATGAGCAGTTCTTC. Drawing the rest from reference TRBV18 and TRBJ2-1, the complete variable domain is NAGVMQNPRHLVRRRGQEARLRCSPMKGHSHVYWYRQLPEEGLKFMVYLQKENIIDESGMPKERFSAEFPKEGPSILRIQQVVRGDSAAYFCASSLLSQAYNEQFFGPGTRLTVL.

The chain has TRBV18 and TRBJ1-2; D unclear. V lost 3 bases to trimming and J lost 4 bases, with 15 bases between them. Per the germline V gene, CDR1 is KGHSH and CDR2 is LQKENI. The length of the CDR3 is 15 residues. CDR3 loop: CASSPGGGGIYGYTF. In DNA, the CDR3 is TGTGCCAGCTCACCCGGTGGAGGAGGGATCTATGGCTACACCTTC.

DNA of the CDR3: TGTGCCAGCAGCCTGGAGGGTCGGAGTGACACTGAAGCTTTCTTT. It yields the protein CASSLEGRSDTEAFF. The V call is TRBV4-2, the J call TRBJ1-1; no clear D. V was trimmed by 4 bases and J by 3 bases, leaving 15 bases between them. This CDR3 is 15 amino acids long. Germline lookup yields CDR1 LGHNA and CDR2 YNFKEQ.

For the CDR3, the DNA is TGTGCTAGTGGTTTCCCGGGAGACACTGAAGCTTTCTTT. It specifies CASGFPGDTEAFF. This sequence joins TRBV12-5 and TRBJ1-1; no clear D. CDR3 length: 13 amino acids. Germline assignment: CDR1 LGHNT and CDR2 FRNRAP. V was cut by 3 bases and J by 3 bases, with 8 bases left in between.

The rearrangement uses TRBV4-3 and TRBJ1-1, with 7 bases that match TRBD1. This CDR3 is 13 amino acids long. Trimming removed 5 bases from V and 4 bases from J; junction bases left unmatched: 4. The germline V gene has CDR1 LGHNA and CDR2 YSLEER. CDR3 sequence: CASSSSGGTEAFF. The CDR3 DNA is TGCGCCAGCAGCTCTTCAGGGGGCACTGAAGCTTTCTTT.

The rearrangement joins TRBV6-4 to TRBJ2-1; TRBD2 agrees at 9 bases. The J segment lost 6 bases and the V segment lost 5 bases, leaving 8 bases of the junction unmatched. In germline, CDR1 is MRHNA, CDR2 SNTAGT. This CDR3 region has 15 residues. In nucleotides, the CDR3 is TGTGCCAGCAGTCTAGAAGCGGGGGGATCCAATGAGCAGTTCTTC. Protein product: CASSLEAGGSNEQFF.

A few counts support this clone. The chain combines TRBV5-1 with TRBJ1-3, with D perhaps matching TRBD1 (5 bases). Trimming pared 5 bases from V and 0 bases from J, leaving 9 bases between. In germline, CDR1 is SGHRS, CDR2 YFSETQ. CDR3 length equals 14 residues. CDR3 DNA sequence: TGCGCCAGCAGGAGGGACTTCTCTGGAAACACCATATATTTT. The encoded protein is CASRRDFSGNTIYF.

CDR3 DNA: TGCGCCAGCAGCTTGGGACTAGCGGGGTTCGATGAGCAGTTCTTC. Translation: CASSLGLAGFDEQFF. V gene TRBV5-1 combines with J gene TRBJ2-1, with 11 positions matching TRBD2. This CDR3 has 15 residues. Germline V gene lookup returns CDR1 SGHRS and CDR2 YFSETQ. V shed 0 bases, J shed 8 bases, and the junction held 4 bases outside the gene matches.

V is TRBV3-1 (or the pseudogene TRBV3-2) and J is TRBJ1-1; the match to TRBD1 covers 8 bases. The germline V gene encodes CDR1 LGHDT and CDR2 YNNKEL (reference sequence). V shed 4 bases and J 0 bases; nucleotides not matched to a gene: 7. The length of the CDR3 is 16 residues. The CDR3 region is CASSPRTGYMNTEAFF. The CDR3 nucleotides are TGTGCCAGCAGCCCACGGACAGGGTACATGAACACTGAAGCTTTCTTT.